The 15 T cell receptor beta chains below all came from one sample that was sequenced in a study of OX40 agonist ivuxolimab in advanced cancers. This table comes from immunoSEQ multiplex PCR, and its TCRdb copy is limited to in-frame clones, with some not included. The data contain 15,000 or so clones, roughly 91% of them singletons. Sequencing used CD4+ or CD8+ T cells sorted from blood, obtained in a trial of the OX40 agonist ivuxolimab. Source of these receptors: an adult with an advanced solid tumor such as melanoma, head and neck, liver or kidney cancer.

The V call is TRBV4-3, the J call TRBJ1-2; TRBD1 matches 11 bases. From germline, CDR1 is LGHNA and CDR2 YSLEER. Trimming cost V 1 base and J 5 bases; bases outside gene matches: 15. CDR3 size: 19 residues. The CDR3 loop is CASSQGTGGAKPPSYGYTF. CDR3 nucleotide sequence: TGCGCCAGCAGCCAAGGGACAGGGGGCGCAAAGCCCCCTTCTTATGGCTACACCTTC.

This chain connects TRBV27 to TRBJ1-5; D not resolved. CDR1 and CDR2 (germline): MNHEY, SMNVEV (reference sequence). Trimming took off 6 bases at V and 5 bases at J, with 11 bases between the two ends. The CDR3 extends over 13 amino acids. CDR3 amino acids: CASRSFTHQPQHF. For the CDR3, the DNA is TGTGCCAGCAGATCCTTTACTCATCAGCCCCAGCATTTT.

CDR3 in DNA: TGTGCCAGCAGCTTAGGTGGCCTAGAGACCCAGTACTTC. This codes for CASSLGGLETQYF. The chain couples TRBV7-2 to TRBJ2-5; no firm D call. The CDR3 loop spans 13 amino acids. V was trimmed by 1 base and J by 4 bases, leaving 7 bases between them. CDR1 SGHTA and CDR2 FQGNSA come from the germline V gene.

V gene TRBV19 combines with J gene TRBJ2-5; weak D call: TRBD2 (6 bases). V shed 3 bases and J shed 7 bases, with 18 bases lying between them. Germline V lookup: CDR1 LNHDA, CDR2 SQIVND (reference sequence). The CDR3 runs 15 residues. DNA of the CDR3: TGTGCCAGTAGTATCACGGGAAACTCCGGGGGGACCCAGTACTTC. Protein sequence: CASSITGNSGGTQYF. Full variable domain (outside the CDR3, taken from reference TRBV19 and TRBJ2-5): DGGITQSPKYLFRKEGQNVTLSCEQNLNHDAMYWYRQDPGQGLRLIYYSQIVNDFQKGDIAEGYSVSREKKESFPLTVTSAQKNPTAFYLCASSITGNSGGTQYFGPGTRLLVL.

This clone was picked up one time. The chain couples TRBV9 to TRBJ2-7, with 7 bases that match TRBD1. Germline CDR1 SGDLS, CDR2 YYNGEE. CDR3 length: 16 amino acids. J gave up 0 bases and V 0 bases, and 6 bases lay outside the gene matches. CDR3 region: CASSVGGDSFSYEQYF. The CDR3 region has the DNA TGTGCCAGCAGCGTAGGAGGGGACAGCTTCTCCTACGAGCAGTACTTC.

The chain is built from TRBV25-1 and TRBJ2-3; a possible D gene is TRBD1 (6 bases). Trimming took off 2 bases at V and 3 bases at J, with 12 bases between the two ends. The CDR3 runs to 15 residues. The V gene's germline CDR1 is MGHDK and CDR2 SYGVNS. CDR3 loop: CASSEHRVRTDTQYF. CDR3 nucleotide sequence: TGTGCCAGCAGTGAACACAGGGTTAGGACAGATACGCAGTATTTT.

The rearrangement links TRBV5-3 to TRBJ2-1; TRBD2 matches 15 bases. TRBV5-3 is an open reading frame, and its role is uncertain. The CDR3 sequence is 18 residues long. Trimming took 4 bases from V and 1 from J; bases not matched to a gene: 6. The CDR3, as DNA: TGTGCCAGAAGCAACTCCGGGACTAGCGGGAGGTCCTACAATGAGCAGTTCTTC. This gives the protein CARSNSGTSGRSYNEQFF.

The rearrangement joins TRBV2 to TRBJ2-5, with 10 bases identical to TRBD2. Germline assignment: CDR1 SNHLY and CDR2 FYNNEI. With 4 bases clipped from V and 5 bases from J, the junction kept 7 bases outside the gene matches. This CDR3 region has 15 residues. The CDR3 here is CASSASSGGGETQYF. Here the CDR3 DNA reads TGTGCCAGCAGTGCCTCCAGCGGGGGGGGTGAGACCCAGTACTTC.

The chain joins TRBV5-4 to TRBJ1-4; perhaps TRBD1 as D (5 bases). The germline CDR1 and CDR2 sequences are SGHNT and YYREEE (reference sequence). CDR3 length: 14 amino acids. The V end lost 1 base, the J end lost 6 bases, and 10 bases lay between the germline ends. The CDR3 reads CASSLRGGDEKLFF. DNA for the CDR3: TGTGCCAGCAGCTTGAGGGGTGGCGATGAAAAACTGTTTTTT. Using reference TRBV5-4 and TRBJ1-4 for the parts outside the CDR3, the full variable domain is ETGVTQSPTHLIKTRGQQVTLRCSSQSGHNTVSWYQQALGQGPQFIFQYYREEENGRGNFPPRFSGLQFPNYSSELNVNALELDDSALYLCASSLRGGDEKLFFGSGTQLSVL.

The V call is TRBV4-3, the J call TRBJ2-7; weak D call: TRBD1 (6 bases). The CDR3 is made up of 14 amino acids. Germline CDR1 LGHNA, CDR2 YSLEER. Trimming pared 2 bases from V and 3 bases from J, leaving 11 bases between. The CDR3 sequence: CASSQFTGNYEQYF. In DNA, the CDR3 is TGCGCCAGCAGCCAATTTACAGGGAACTACGAGCAGTACTTC.

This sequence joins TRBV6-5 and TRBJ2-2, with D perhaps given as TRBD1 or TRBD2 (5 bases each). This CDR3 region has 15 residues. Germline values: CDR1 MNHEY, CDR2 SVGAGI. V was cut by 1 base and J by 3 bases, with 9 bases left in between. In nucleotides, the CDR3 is TGTGCCAGCAGTTACTTGGGACGGGACACCGGGGAGCTGTTTTTT. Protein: CASSYLGRDTGELFF.

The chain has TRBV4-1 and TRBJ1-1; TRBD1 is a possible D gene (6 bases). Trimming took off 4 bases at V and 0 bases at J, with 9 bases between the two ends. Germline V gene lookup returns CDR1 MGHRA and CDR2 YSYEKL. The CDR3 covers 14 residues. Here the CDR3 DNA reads TGCGCCAGCAGCCTCGAGGGGGTGAACACTGAAGCTTTCTTT. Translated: CASSLEGVNTEAFF.

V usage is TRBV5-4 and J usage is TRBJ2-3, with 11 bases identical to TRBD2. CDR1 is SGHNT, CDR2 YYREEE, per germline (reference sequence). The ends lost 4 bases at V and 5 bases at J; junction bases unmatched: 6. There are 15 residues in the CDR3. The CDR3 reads CASSTGTSGIDTQYF. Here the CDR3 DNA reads TGTGCCAGCAGCACCGGGACTAGCGGCATAGATACGCAGTATTTT.

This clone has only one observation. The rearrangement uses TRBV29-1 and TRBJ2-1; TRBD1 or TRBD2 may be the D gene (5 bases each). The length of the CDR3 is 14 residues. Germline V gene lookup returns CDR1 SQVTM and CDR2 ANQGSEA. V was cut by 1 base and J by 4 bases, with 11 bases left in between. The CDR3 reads CSVEGWGSYNEQFF. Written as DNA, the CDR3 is TGCAGCGTTGAAGGGTGGGGGAGTTACAATGAGCAGTTCTTC.

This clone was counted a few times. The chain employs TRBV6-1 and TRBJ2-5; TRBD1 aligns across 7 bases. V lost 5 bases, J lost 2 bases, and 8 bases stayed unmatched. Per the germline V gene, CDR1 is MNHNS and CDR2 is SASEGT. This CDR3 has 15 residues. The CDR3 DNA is TGTGCCAGCAGTCGGGGACAGACCGAACAAGAGACCCAGTACTTC. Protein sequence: CASSRGQTEQETQYF.